This TCR beta chain comes out of a study of Graves' ophthalmopathy and Graves' hyperthyroidism. As for the study in general: Blood was drawn at initial diagnosis, before any treatment.

Every ophthalmopathy donor presented moderate-to-severe activity, CAS ≥3, NOSPECS ≥4 and duration under 3 months. V shed 6 bases and J shed 1 base, with 15 bases lying between them. This CDR3 has 15 amino acids. Germline V gives CDR1 LNHDA, CDR2 SQIVND (reference sequence). RNA served as the template for amplifying TCR beta CDR3 regions. HTBI-primed first-round RT-PCR preceded second-round multiplex PCR. From the multiplex PCR reads, TCRdb called clonotypes with MiXCR, one entry per CDR3 protein. Of 650,000 to 900,000 distinct CDR3 sequences in the sample, roughly two fifths were seen once. The clonotype was recovered from an adult man with Graves' ophthalmopathy. This rearrangement joins TRBV19 to TRBJ1-1; D is undetermined. Sequencing input: peripheral blood. CDR3 in amino acids: CASRKNPTANTEAFF. CDR3 sequence (DNA): TGTGCCAGTAGGAAAAATCCGACGGCGAACACTGAAGCTTTCTTT.